These 17 T cell receptor beta chains were all obtained from the same sample, sequenced in a study of T cell repertoires in cytomegalovirus infection. Each CDR3 protein gets one entry after TCRdb re-called the reads with MiXCR. This table holds some 400,000 distinct CDR3 sequences, 31% found once. Sequenced: PBMCs. The receptors derive from a human donor in good health (CMV status not recorded). Some clones in this sample may be carry-over from other donors' samples.

A note on this clonotype: This likely comes from a read error, as the CDR3 has no conserved phenylalanine or tryptophan at its end. V usage is TRBV7-6 and J usage is TRBJ2-7; D is unresolved. This CDR3 is 15 amino acids long. Trimming pared 5 bases from V and 2 bases from J, leaving 16 bases between. Per germline, CDR1 SGHVS and CDR2 FNYEAQ. CDR3 coding DNA: TGTGCCAGCAGCGAATATTCTTACCGGGCCTACGAGCAGTACTTA. This codes for CASSEYSYRAYEQYL.

This clonotype was seen a handful of times. This chain connects TRBV19 to TRBJ1-5; 9 nucleotides align to TRBD1. The CDR3 covers 17 residues. V was pared by 9 bases and J by 3 bases, with 15 bases of the junction left unmatched. Germline values: CDR1 LNHDA, CDR2 SQIVND (reference sequence). The CDR3 DNA sequence: TGTGCCAGCGGGGAGCGGACCCGACAGGGGGACAATCAGCCCCAGCATTTT. Its protein product is CASGERTRQGDNQPQHF. The whole variable domain, filled in from reference TRBV19 and TRBJ1-5, reads DGGITQSPKYLFRKEGQNVTLSCEQNLNHDAMYWYRQDPGQGLRLIYYSQIVNDFQKGDIAEGYSVSREKKESFPLTVTSAQKNPTAFYLCASGERTRQGDNQPQHFGDGTRLSIL.

This clonotype was picked up a small number of times. J is TRBJ2-7 and V is TRBV20-1; 8 positions match TRBD1. Germline CDR1 reads DFQATT; CDR2 reads SNEGSKA (reference sequence). The junction had 11 bases not matched to a gene; V was cut back by 5 bases and J by 5 bases. The CDR3 sequence is 14 residues long. DNA of the CDR3: TGCAGTGCTCCCCGGGCAGGGGGCCGCCACGAGCAGTACTTC. This encodes CSAPRAGGRHEQYF.

Only a few counts were recorded for this clonotype. The chain couples TRBV19 to TRBJ1-2; 7 bases match TRBD1. Germline values: CDR1 LNHDA, CDR2 SQIVND (reference sequence). CDR3 length: 15 amino acids. Losses at the gene ends were 5 bases for V and 4 bases for J; bases not matched to a gene: 10. This CDR3 is CASSHGQEPLYGYTF. The CDR3 DNA reads as TGTGCCAGTAGTCACGGACAGGAACCTCTCTATGGCTACACCTTC.

Only one count was recorded for this clonotype. The junction does not match germline at one end; this may be a read error. This chain uses TRBV28 with TRBJ1-2, with a weak D call TRBD1 (6 bases). CDR1 and CDR2 from the germline V gene are MDHEN and SYDVKM. This CDR3 is 15 amino acids long. The CDR3: CDSSPIRTTGYGYTF. In DNA, the CDR3 is TGTGACAGCAGTCCCATTCGTACGACAGGTTATGGCTACACCTTC.

This chain joins TRBV12-3 or TRBV12-4 and TRBJ2-2; 8 nucleotides agree with TRBD1. The length of the CDR3 is 15 residues. V lost 5 bases to trimming and J lost 4 bases; unmatched junction nucleotides: 6. CDR3 region: CASSTRTGSTGELFF. The CDR3 region has the DNA TGTGCCAGCAGTACGAGGACAGGGTCCACCGGGGAGCTGTTTTTT.

The rearrangement links TRBV11-2 to TRBJ2-7, with TRBD1 matching 8 bases. The V gene end was trimmed by 5 bases and the J gene end by 3 bases; junction bases not matched to a gene: 21. This CDR3 region has 19 residues. Germline V gene lookup returns CDR1 SGHAT and CDR2 FQNNGV. CDR3 in amino acids: CASSQRWGQVAQTGYEQYF. CDR3 DNA sequence: TGTGCCAGCAGCCAACGGTGGGGACAGGTGGCGCAGACCGGCTACGAGCAGTACTTC.

The gene calls are TRBV2 and TRBJ1-1; the D gene is possibly TRBD1 (6 bases). V lost 1 base to trimming and J lost 0 bases, with 12 bases between them. This CDR3 is 16 amino acids long. Germline CDR1 SNHLY, CDR2 FYNNEI. The CDR3 coding sequence is TGTGCCAGCAGTGAAGAGGGACACCGCATGAACACTGAAGCTTTCTTT. Translating gives CASSEEGHRMNTEAFF.

This sequence joins TRBV5-6 and TRBJ2-7; tentatively, D is TRBD1 (7 bases). The CDR3 extends over 15 amino acids. V shed 3 bases and J shed 4 bases, with 17 bases lying between them. Germline V gene data show CDR1 as SGHDT and CDR2 as YYEEEE. For the CDR3, the DNA is TGTGCCAGCAGCTCGCCGCGGGACAGTACATACGAGCAGTACTTC. Translation gives CASSSPRDSTYEQYF. Drawing the rest from reference TRBV5-6 and TRBJ2-7, the complete variable domain is DAGVTQSPTHLIKTRGQQVTLRCSPKSGHDTVSWYQQALGQGPQFIFQYYEEEERQRGNFPDRFSGHQFPNYSSELNVNALLLGDSALYLCASSSPRDSTYEQYFGPGTRLTVT.

Remarks on this clonotype: Relative to the germline gene, one junction end is altered; a read error may explain this. The V gene is TRBV5-3, the J gene TRBJ2-7, with D perhaps matching TRBD2 (6 bases). TRBV5-3 is reported as an ORF; its role is uncertain. The CDR3 loop spans 14 amino acids. For the CDR3, the DNA is TGTGCCAGCAGCTTCCTAGCTACGGGGGACGAGCAGTACTTC. The encoded protein is CASSFLATGDEQYF.

V is TRBV19 and J is TRBJ1-1, with D unclear. The CDR3 runs 14 residues. CDR1 and CDR2 from the germline V gene are LNHDA and SQIVND (reference sequence). Trimming stripped 7 bases from V and 7 bases from J, with 19 bases between. CDR3 region: CASTQEGYRNEAFF. CDR3 nucleotide sequence: TGTGCCAGTACCCAGGAAGGGTATAGGAATGAAGCTTTCTTT.

This clonotype occurred a few times. This sequence joins TRBV6-1 and TRBJ2-4; either TRBD1 or TRBD2 may fit D (5 bases each). This CDR3 contains 16 residues. V shed 4 bases and J shed 7 bases, with 20 bases lying between them. The germline V gene has CDR1 MNHNS and CDR2 SASEGT. Here the CDR3 reads CASSARDGEGWNIQYF. In nucleotides, the CDR3 is TGTGCCAGCAGTGCTCGGGACGGGGAAGGGTGGAACATTCAGTACTTC.

The chain joins TRBV5-8 to TRBJ2-5, with D perhaps being TRBD1 or TRBD2 (5 bases each). The germline V and J ends were trimmed by 0 bases and 3 bases, with 21 bases remaining between them. This CDR3 is 18 amino acids long. Looked up from germline, CDR1 is SGHTS and CDR2 is YDEGEE. CDR3 coding DNA: TGTGCCAGCAGCTTGGAGGTGTGGGGGTGGGAAGCGAAAGAGACCCAGTACTTC. Protein sequence: CASSLEVWGWEAKETQYF.

As concerns this clonotype: The germline gene is not matched at one end of the junction; a read error may be the cause. The J gene is TRBJ1-3, the V gene TRBV7-6; 8 bases map to TRBD1. Germline values: CDR1 SGHVS, CDR2 FNYEAQ. The CDR3 length is 19 residues. For the CDR3, the DNA is TGTGCCATCAGACCAACGGACAGGGCCGCCATCCTCTCTGGAAACACCAGATATTTT. Translated, it gives CAIRPTDRAAILSGNTRYF.

This rearrangement joins TRBV9 to TRBJ2-5; 7 bases align to TRBD2. CDR1 is SGDLS, CDR2 YYNGEE, per germline. This CDR3 contains 15 residues. The V segment lost 5 bases and the J segment 5 bases; nucleotides outside the gene matches: 12. CDR3 protein: CASSVSGATSETQYF. Here the CDR3 DNA reads TGTGCCAGCAGTGTCAGCGGGGCCACCTCGGAGACCCAGTACTTC.

Regarding this clonotype: The missing conserved phenylalanine or tryptophan at the end of this CDR3 makes a read error likely. This rearrangement joins TRBV28 to TRBJ2-5; D not resolved. CDR1 MDHEN and CDR2 SYDVKM come from the germline V gene. CDR3 size: 15 residues. Trimming took 5 bases from V and 4 from J, leaving 17 bases between them. CDR3 amino acids: CASSVQAYVGETQYL. The CDR3 nucleotides read TGTGCCAGCAGTGTTCAAGCTTATGTTGGAGAGACCCAGTACTTA.

Worth noting for this clonotype: The junction does not match germline at one end; this may be a read error. V gene TRBV19 combines with J gene TRBJ2-6; D is undetermined. Germline CDR1 and CDR2: LNHDA and SQIVND (reference sequence). This CDR3 comprises 15 residues. CDR3 protein: CASRSRSSGANVLPF. DNA for the CDR3: TGTGCCAGTAGATCCAGGAGCTCTGGTGCCAACGTCCTGCCTTTC.